Listed here are 12 T cell receptor beta chains from one sample, sequenced in a study of T cells in Graves' hyperthyroidism and ophthalmopathy. TCR beta CDR3 regions were amplified from RNA transcripts. A first-round RT-PCR of the TCR CDR3 used the HTBI primer set. One entry per CDR3 protein, called by TCRdb with MiXCR from the multiplex PCR reads. The data show hundreds of thousands of distinct CDR3 sequences, 14% seen once. The specimen sequenced was blood. The receptors shown here come from a woman aged 18-29 years with Graves' hyperthyroidism.

The table lists this clonotype with a few counts. The genes are TRBV27 and TRBJ2-2; D is unclear. V was cut by 5 bases and J by 10 bases, with 14 bases left in between. CDR3 length: 13 residues. CDR1 and CDR2 from the germline V gene are MNHEY and SMNVEV (reference sequence). As DNA, the CDR3 is TGTGCCAGCAGTCGAATCTTTGCCGAGGAGCTGTTTTTT. Protein product: CASSRIFAEELFF.

This clonotype was counted at least ten times. The chain links TRBV11-1 to TRBJ2-1; TRBD1 or TRBD2 may be the D gene (5 bases each). Trimming removed 5 bases at V and 10 bases at J, with 9 bases between. There are 11 residues in the CDR3. The germline CDR1 and CDR2 sequences are SGHAT and FQDESV (reference sequence). The DNA of the CDR3 is TGTGCCAGCAGCCGGGGCCTAGAGCAGTTCTTC. It yields the protein CASSRGLEQFF. The entire variable domain, with the rest obtained from reference TRBV11-1 and TRBJ2-1, is as follows: EAEVAQSPRYKITEKSQAVAFWCDPISGHATLYWYRQILGQGPELLVQFQDESVVDDSQLPKDRFSAERLKGVDSTLKIQPAELGDSAMYLCASSRGLEQFFGPGTRLTVL.

This clonotype has only a few counts. J is TRBJ2-1 and V is TRBV28, with D possibly matching TRBD2 (7 bases). The CDR3 contains 16 residues. The germline CDR1 and CDR2 sequences are MDHEN and SYDVKM. The V and J ends lost 1 base and 0 bases respectively, with 10 bases between them. CDR3 nucleotides: TGTGCCAGCAGTTTATACGGGGGGCGCTCCTACAATGAGCAGTTCTTC. It codes for CASSLYGGRSYNEQFF.

This clonotype was seen repeatedly, ten times or more. The chain couples TRBV7-3 to TRBJ2-3; D not certain. CDR1 is SGHTA, CDR2 FQGTGA, per germline. CDR3 length: 13 residues. V lost 5 bases and J 6 bases, leaving 12 bases between the germline ends. The DNA of the CDR3 is TGTGCCAGCAGCCCGCGACTTAGGGATACGCAGTATTTT. This translates into CASSPRLRDTQYF. Full variable domain (rest looked up from reference TRBV7-3 and TRBJ2-3): GAGVSQTPSNKVTEKGKYVELRCDPISGHTALYWYRQSLGQGPEFLIYFQGTGAADDSGLPNDRFFAVRPEGSVSTLKIQRTERGDSAVYLCASSPRLRDTQYFGPGTRLTVL.

The chain employs TRBV6-1 and TRBJ2-4; D not certain. The CDR3 extends over 11 amino acids. V lost 7 bases and J 1 base, leaving 2 bases between the germline ends. CDR1 and CDR2 from the germline V gene are MNHNS and SASEGT. CDR3 protein: CASMAKNIQYF. In DNA, the CDR3 is TGTGCCAGCATGGCCAAAAACATTCAGTACTTC.

About this clonotype itself: A much more abundant neighbour one base away suggests this may be a read error. V gene TRBV19 combines with J gene TRBJ2-1, with 10 positions matching TRBD2. Matching the DNA end better, TRBJ2-7 makes the J call doubtful. Per the germline V gene, CDR1 is LNHDA and CDR2 is SQIVND (reference sequence). The CDR3 has 19 residues. CDR3 in amino acids: CASSRRTVTSGLTYNEQYF. DNA for the CDR3: TGTGCCAGTAGTAGGCGGACGGTGACTAGCGGGCTAACCTACAATGAGCAGTACTTC.

Many counts were recorded for this clonotype. The chain carries TRBV12-3 or TRBV12-4 and TRBJ1-4, with TRBD1 matching over 8 bases. The CDR3 has 15 residues. Losses at the gene ends were 4 bases for V and 6 bases for J; bases not matched to a gene: 7. CDR3 in DNA: TGTGCCAGCAGTTCGAGGACAGGGTTAGATGAAAAACTGTTTTTT. Encoded protein: CASSSRTGLDEKLFF.

This clonotype occurred many times. The chain employs TRBV5-1 and TRBJ2-7; D remains unclear. The CDR3 runs to 13 residues. Trimming took 3 bases from V and 0 from J, leaving 7 bases between them. Germline V gene sequence: CDR1 SGHRS, CDR2 YFSETQ. CDR3 in amino acids: CASSSGPSYEQYF. CDR3 sequence (DNA): TGCGCCAGCAGCTCCGGACCCTCCTACGAGCAGTACTTC.

This clonotype appeared many times. V gene TRBV6-1 combines with J gene TRBJ2-7, with 7 bases identical to TRBD1. Germline V gene lookup returns CDR1 MNHNS and CDR2 SASEGT. V trimming: 0 bases; J trimming: 2 bases; junction bases outside the gene matches: 7. The CDR3 has 16 amino acids. As DNA, the CDR3 is TGTGCCAGCAGTGAAGCAGGGGCAGGGGGTGCCTACGAGCAGTACTTC. Translating gives CASSEAGAGGAYEQYF.

This clonotype was seen more than once but under ten times. This chain uses TRBV20-1 with TRBJ1-2; D is undetermined. V was shortened by 2 bases and J by 4 bases, with 8 bases between the two germline ends. CDR3 length equals 12 residues. Germline V gene lookup returns CDR1 DFQATT and CDR2 SNEGSKA (reference sequence). CDR3 bases: TGCAGTGCTAGACCAGGATCCTATGGCTACACCTTC. Encoded protein: CSARPGSYGYTF.

There are many counts of this clonotype. The chain has TRBV6-6 and TRBJ2-2; no reliable D call. This CDR3 region has 11 residues. V gave up 2 bases and J gave up 6 bases, with 1 base separating them. The V gene's germline CDR1 is MNHNY and CDR2 SVGAGI (reference sequence). CDR3 amino acids: CASSYPGELFF. The CDR3, as DNA: TGTGCCAGCAGTTACCCCGGGGAGCTGTTTTTT.

The chain is built from TRBV4-1 and TRBJ2-7; 8 bases are a match to TRBD2. Losses at the gene ends were 3 bases for V and 3 bases for J; bases not matched to a gene: 7. This CDR3 contains 15 residues. CDR1 and CDR2 from the germline V gene are MGHRA and YSYEKL. The CDR3 region is CASSQVGLEIYEQYF. CDR3 sequence (DNA): TGCGCCAGCAGCCAGGTGGGACTAGAGATCTACGAGCAGTACTTC.